A selection of T cell receptor beta chains follows, all from one sample in a study of immune evolution from preneoplasia to lung adenocarcinoma. TCRdb's copy holds only in-frame clones and misses some; the assay was immunoSEQ multiplex PCR. The sample holds thousands of clones, roughly 82% seen once. The material sequenced was FFPE lung adenocarcinoma in situ tissue. All receptors come from a person aged 70 to 85 with lung adenocarcinoma. Each CDR3 is given with its conserved first and last residue. The order of the fields is J gene, D gene, V gene, clone size, CDR3 DNA, CDR3 protein. The D gene is left open where the match is weak. Size is stated for part of the rows, as once, few or many counts, or as a class when the clone is expanded.

j_call: TRBJ2-6
d_call: -
v_call: TRBV27
clone_size: once
cdr3_nt: TGTGCCAGCAGTCCCAGTCTCCCTGGGGCCAACGTCCTGACTTTC
cdr3_aa: CASSPSLPGANVLTF

j_call: TRBJ2-7
d_call: -
v_call: TRBV2
clone_size: once
cdr3_nt: TGTGCCAGCACTGGCAGTCGCTACGAGCAGTACTTC
cdr3_aa: CASTGSRYEQYF

j_call: TRBJ2-1
d_call: TRBD1
v_call: TRBV7-9
clone_size: -
cdr3_nt: TGTGCCAGCAGCGGCGTGGGACAGCGCAATGAGCAGTTCTTC
cdr3_aa: CASSGVGQRNEQFF

j_call: TRBJ2-5
d_call: -
v_call: TRBV10-3
clone_size: -
cdr3_nt: TGTGCCATCAGGGTAGGGGGATGGCAAGAGACCCAGTACTTC
cdr3_aa: CAIRVGGWQETQYF

j_call: TRBJ2-5
d_call: TRBD1
v_call: TRBV7-9
clone_size: -
cdr3_nt: TGTGCCAGCAGCCCGTTGACAGGGTCGGGTAAAGAGACCCAGTACTTC
cdr3_aa: CASSPLTGSGKETQYF

j_call: TRBJ2-7
d_call: TRBD1
v_call: TRBV5-1
clone_size: -
cdr3_nt: TGCGCCAGCAGCTTCGGGGACAGGACCCACGAGCAGTACTTC
cdr3_aa: CASSFGDRTHEQYF

j_call: TRBJ1-1
d_call: -
v_call: TRBV2
clone_size: -
cdr3_nt: TGTGCCAGCAGTGAGCGGGTTGCGAACACTGAAGCTTTCTTT
cdr3_aa: CASSERVANTEAFF

j_call: TRBJ2-7
d_call: -
v_call: TRBV28
clone_size: -
cdr3_nt: TGTGCCAGCAGCAGTCTCGGGGCAGTGGATCTAGAGCAGTACTTC
cdr3_aa: CASSSLGAVDLEQYF

j_call: TRBJ1-5
d_call: -
v_call: TRBV18
clone_size: -
cdr3_nt: TGTGCCAGCTCACCCTACCGACAAGGCAATCAGCCCCAGCATTTT
cdr3_aa: CASSPYRQGNQPQHF

j_call: TRBJ1-1
d_call: TRBD1
v_call: TRBV10-3
clone_size: -
cdr3_nt: TGTGCCATCAAAGGGACAGGGGGCGCGGGAACTGAAGCTTTCTTT
cdr3_aa: CAIKGTGGAGTEAFF

j_call: TRBJ1-1
d_call: -
v_call: TRBV5-6
clone_size: -
cdr3_nt: TGTGCCAGCAGCTTGTACGAGGGCGCGAACACTGAAGCTTTCTTT
cdr3_aa: CASSLYEGANTEAFF

j_call: TRBJ2-5
d_call: -
v_call: TRBV5-1
clone_size: -
cdr3_nt: TGCGCCAGCAGCTCGGGACGCTTACAAGAGACCCAGTACTTC
cdr3_aa: CASSSGRLQETQYF

j_call: TRBJ2-3
d_call: TRBD2
v_call: TRBV6-1
clone_size: -
cdr3_nt: TGTGCCAGCAGTGATTTTAGCGGGAGCACAGATACGCAGTATTTT
cdr3_aa: CASSDFSGSTDTQYF

j_call: TRBJ1-1
d_call: TRBD1
v_call: TRBV5-1
clone_size: once
cdr3_nt: TGCGCCAGCAGCCCGGGACAGGGGAGGGTGGCTTTCTTT
cdr3_aa: CASSPGQGRVAFF

j_call: TRBJ1-2
d_call: -
v_call: TRBV4-1
clone_size: -
cdr3_nt: TGCGCCAGCAGCCGGGCATCCGGGTTACAGGGAGACTATGGCTACACCTTC
cdr3_aa: CASSRASGLQGDYGYTF

j_call: TRBJ2-1
d_call: -
v_call: TRBV27
clone_size: -
cdr3_nt: TGTGCCAGCACCAAGGATCCAGGGAGTTGTTTCTTC
cdr3_aa: CASTKDPGSCFF

j_call: TRBJ2-1
d_call: TRBD2
v_call: TRBV9
clone_size: -
cdr3_nt: TGTGCCAGCAGCGTCTTCCTAGCGGACAATGAGCAGTTCTTC
cdr3_aa: CASSVFLADNEQFF

j_call: TRBJ2-7
d_call: TRBD1
v_call: TRBV9
clone_size: once
cdr3_nt: TGTGCCAGCAGCCCCACGGGGACAGGCTCCTACGAGCAGTACTTC
cdr3_aa: CASSPTGTGSYEQYF

j_call: TRBJ2-5
d_call: -
v_call: TRBV5-1
clone_size: -
cdr3_nt: TGCGCCAGCAGCCCGGACAACCAAGAGACCCAGTACTTC
cdr3_aa: CASSPDNQETQYF

j_call: TRBJ2-7
d_call: -
v_call: TRBV2
clone_size: -
cdr3_nt: TGTGCCAGCAGTGGCGTAGAGCAGTACTTC
cdr3_aa: CASSGVEQYF

j_call: TRBJ2-1
d_call: TRBD2
v_call: TRBV2
clone_size: -
cdr3_nt: TGTGCCAGGAGCCTCGTTAGCGGGAGCGGTGAGCAGTTCTTC
cdr3_aa: CARSLVSGSGEQFF

j_call: TRBJ1-2
d_call: -
v_call: TRBV9
clone_size: -
cdr3_nt: TGTGCCAGCAGCCGAGAAGGTGGCTACACCTTC
cdr3_aa: CASSREGGYTF

j_call: TRBJ2-3
d_call: -
v_call: TRBV5-1
clone_size: -
cdr3_nt: TGCGCCAGCAGCTCACTCGCGCAGGCCGGAGGAGATACGCAGTATTTT
cdr3_aa: CASSSLAQAGGDTQYF

j_call: TRBJ2-7
d_call: -
v_call: TRBV27
clone_size: -
cdr3_nt: TGTGCCAGCAGTCGGCCGGGGGTACAGGGAGCCTACGAGCAGTACTTC
cdr3_aa: CASSRPGVQGAYEQYF

j_call: TRBJ1-5
d_call: -
v_call: TRBV19
clone_size: few
cdr3_nt: TGTGCCAGTAGTATAGGGGTGGAGCAGCCCCAGCATTTT
cdr3_aa: CASSIGVEQPQHF

j_call: TRBJ2-5
d_call: -
v_call: TRBV25-1
clone_size: -
cdr3_nt: TGTGCCAGCAGTCTAGGGGGGAAGGCGGAGACCCAGTACTTC
cdr3_aa: CASSLGGKAETQYF

j_call: TRBJ2-2
d_call: TRBD2
v_call: TRBV5-4
clone_size: few
cdr3_nt: TGTGCCAGCAGCCCGTCGGGAGGGGCGAACACCGGGGAGCTGTTTTTT
cdr3_aa: CASSPSGGANTGELFF

j_call: TRBJ2-1
d_call: -
v_call: TRBV7-2
clone_size: -
cdr3_nt: TGTGCCAGCAGCGAGTCCCGGGTCTTAGTCTTC
cdr3_aa: CASSESRVLVF

j_call: TRBJ1-2
d_call: -
v_call: TRBV29-1
clone_size: -
cdr3_nt: TGCAGCGTTGAAGATGCGGGGTATGGCTACACCTTC
cdr3_aa: CSVEDAGYGYTF

j_call: TRBJ2-7
d_call: -
v_call: TRBV5-6
clone_size: -
cdr3_nt: TGTGCCAGCAGCAGAGGGTCGATAAACTGGCAGTACTTC
cdr3_aa: CASSRGSINWQYF

j_call: TRBJ2-5
d_call: -
v_call: TRBV11-3
clone_size: -
cdr3_nt: TGTGCCAGCAGCCTCGACCCGGGGCAAGAGACCCAGTACTTC
cdr3_aa: CASSLDPGQETQYF

j_call: TRBJ1-3
d_call: TRBD1
v_call: TRBV28
clone_size: -
cdr3_nt: TGTGCCAGCAGTGGGGGTGGACAGGGGAGAAACACCATATATTTT
cdr3_aa: CASSGGGQGRNTIYF

j_call: TRBJ2-7
d_call: TRBD2
v_call: TRBV5-1
clone_size: -
cdr3_nt: TGCGCCAGCAGATTAACTAGCGGGAGTCCCTTGGTCTGGGAGCAGTACTTC
cdr3_aa: CASRLTSGSPLVWEQYF

j_call: TRBJ1-1
d_call: -
v_call: TRBV28
clone_size: -
cdr3_nt: TGTGCCCTCAGAGATTCGAACACTGAAGCTTTCTTT
cdr3_aa: CALRDSNTEAFF

j_call: TRBJ1-2
d_call: -
v_call: TRBV7-9
clone_size: -
cdr3_nt: TGTGCCAGCAGCTTACAGGGGAACTATGGCTACACCTTC
cdr3_aa: CASSLQGNYGYTF

j_call: TRBJ1-2
d_call: TRBD1
v_call: TRBV7-9
clone_size: -
cdr3_nt: TGTGCCAGCAGCTTAAGCTCAGGGGGCGATCTTCGTGGCTACACCTTC
cdr3_aa: CASSLSSGGDLRGYTF

j_call: TRBJ2-3
d_call: -
v_call: TRBV4-1
clone_size: -
cdr3_nt: TGCGCCAGCAGCCAAGGTCCATCGGCAGATACGCAGTATTTT
cdr3_aa: CASSQGPSADTQYF

j_call: TRBJ1-1
d_call: -
v_call: TRBV11-2
clone_size: few
cdr3_nt: TGTGCCAGCAGCTTAGAGGACCCCTTGAGTCGAGCTTTCTTT
cdr3_aa: CASSLEDPLSRAFF

j_call: TRBJ2-3
d_call: -
v_call: TRBV15
clone_size: -
cdr3_nt: TGTGCCACCAGCACCACATTCCTGACGGATGGGCCCACAGATACGCAGTATTTT
cdr3_aa: CATSTTFLTDGPTDTQYF

j_call: TRBJ2-3
d_call: TRBD2
v_call: TRBV18
clone_size: few
cdr3_nt: TGTGCCAGCTCAAGGACTAGCATAGGCACAGATACGCAGTATTTT
cdr3_aa: CASSRTSIGTDTQYF

j_call: TRBJ2-3
d_call: -
v_call: TRBV27
clone_size: few
cdr3_nt: TGTGCCAGCAGGGTAGTAGCCCTGGCAGATACGCAGTATTTT
cdr3_aa: CASRVVALADTQYF

j_call: TRBJ1-2
d_call: TRBD1
v_call: TRBV27
clone_size: -
cdr3_nt: TGTGCCAGCAGCCGGACAGGGGTGAGAAGTGGCTACACCTTC
cdr3_aa: CASSRTGVRSGYTF

j_call: TRBJ2-7
d_call: -
v_call: TRBV7-3
clone_size: -
cdr3_nt: TGTGCCAGCAGCCCAGACGGACCCCACTCCTACGAGCAGTACTTC
cdr3_aa: CASSPDGPHSYEQYF

j_call: TRBJ2-7
d_call: TRBD1
v_call: TRBV19
clone_size: -
cdr3_nt: TGTGCCAGTAGTATAGTGGACAGGGGGAGGACCGAGCAGTACTTC
cdr3_aa: CASSIVDRGRTEQYF

j_call: TRBJ1-1
d_call: -
v_call: TRBV5-1
clone_size: -
cdr3_nt: TGCGCCAGCAGCTTGTTGGTCGGTATGAACACTGAAGCTTTCTTT
cdr3_aa: CASSLLVGMNTEAFF

j_call: TRBJ2-7
d_call: TRBD2
v_call: TRBV5-1
clone_size: -
cdr3_nt: TGCGCCAGCAGCCTCCAACTAGCGGGAGTACACGAGCAGTACTTC
cdr3_aa: CASSLQLAGVHEQYF

j_call: TRBJ2-7
d_call: TRBD2
v_call: TRBV7-8
clone_size: few
cdr3_nt: TGTGCCAGCAGCTCGCGGGGGGACTACGAGCAGTACTTC
cdr3_aa: CASSSRGDYEQYF

j_call: TRBJ2-3
d_call: -
v_call: TRBV28
clone_size: -
cdr3_nt: TGTGCCAGCAGTTTAGTGGCAGGAGGCACAGATACGCAGTATTTT
cdr3_aa: CASSLVAGGTDTQYF